The rows below give T cell receptor beta chains drawn from one sample of a study of regulatory T cells in long-lasting Graves disease. TCRdb recomputed calls from the multiplex PCR reads with MiXCR, one row per CDR3 protein. Of about 340,000 distinct CDR3 sequences listed, roughly a fifth were seen once; the top ten hold less than 35%. The sample was peripheral blood mononuclear cells (PBMCs), taken when the disease was refractory, from a patient treated with antithyroid drugs. Every receptor here comes from a female donor with Graves disease. CDR3s include the opening cysteine and the closing phenylalanine or tryptophan. Fields, in order: clone size, D gene, J gene, V gene, CDR3 DNA, CDR3 protein. The D gene is left open where the match is weak. Clone size is not always given. Where it is, it says once, few, many or a class for expanded clones.

>few|-|TRBJ1-6|TRBV20-1
TGCAGTGCTCGGGAGGATTATAATTCACCCCTCCACTTT
CSAREDYNSPLHF
>many|TRBD2|TRBJ2-2|TRBV6-5
TGTGCCAGCAGTTACGCCCTAGGACTAGCGAACACCGGGGAGCTGTTTTTT
CASSYALGLANTGELFF
>-|-|TRBJ2-3|TRBV7-3
TGTGCCAGCAGTTATAGTGCTACGGATACGCAGTATTTT
CASSYSATDTQYF
>many|-|TRBJ1-1|TRBV6-5
TGTGCCAGCAGTTATCAGCCCCCGGGGGCCCTGAACACTGAAGCTTTCTTT
CASSYQPPGALNTEAFF
>many|TRBD1|TRBJ1-4|TRBV6-1
TGTGCCAGCGGATCAGGGGGCGCAGAGGATGAAAAACTGTTTTTT
CASGSGGAEDEKLFF
>few|-|TRBJ2-1|TRBV28
TGTGCCAGCAGTTATCCCCTCGGTGAGCAGTTCTTC
CASSYPLGEQFF
>few|TRBD2|TRBJ2-5|TRBV7-9
TGTGCCAGCAGCCCCCCCCGGCATAGCGGGGGTGAGACCCAGTACTTC
CASSPPRHSGGETQYF
>many|-|TRBJ1-2|TRBV3-1
TGTGCCAGCAGCCAAGATCTCTGGGGTAATGGCTACACCTTC
CASSQDLWGNGYTF
>many|-|TRBJ2-2|TRBV20-1
TGCAGTGCTAGAGAGTTGGGCCGCGGGAACACCGGGGAGCTGTTTTTT
CSARELGRGNTGELFF
>many|-|TRBJ2-7|TRBV6-5
TGTGCCAGCAGTTACTCGCGGAACTACGAGCAGTACTTC
CASSYSRNYEQYF
>-|-|TRBJ2-7|TRBV14
TGTGCCAGCAGCCAAAGTCTCTACGAGCAGTACTTC
CASSQSLYEQYF
>many|TRBD1|TRBJ2-7|TRBV7-8
TGTGCCAGCAGCTCCCCAGCCTCGGGACAGGGGACCGAGCAGTACTTC
CASSSPASGQGTEQYF
>-|-|TRBJ1-1|TRBV19
TGTGCCAGTAGTCTCCGGGGGGAGGGCACCCCTGAAGCTTTCTTT
CASSLRGEGTPEAFF
>many|-|TRBJ2-7|TRBV6-5
TGTGCCAGCAGTTATTCCCCCAGCTACGAGCAGTACTTC
CASSYSPSYEQYF
>many|-|TRBJ2-2|TRBV6-1
TGTGCCAGCAGTGAAGTGGTAGCGGTGAACACCGGGGAGCTGTTTTTT
CASSEVVAVNTGELFF
>many|TRBD1|TRBJ2-5|TRBV11-2
TGTGCCAGCAGCACATACAGGGGGCGTGGGGAGACCCAGTACTTC
CASSTYRGRGETQYF
>many|-|TRBJ1-1|TRBV10-3
TGTGCCATCAGTGAGAGGGCGGGAGGGGGTGAAGCTTTCTTT
CAISERAGGGEAFF
>-|TRBD2|TRBJ2-3|TRBV6-1
TGTGCCAGCAGTACTTATAGCGGGGGGGGTTCAGATACGCAGTATTTT
CASSTYSGGGSDTQYF
>many|-|TRBJ1-4|TRBV7-8
TGTGCCAGCAGCGCCGACAGGAATGAAAAACTGTTTTTT
CASSADRNEKLFF
>many|-|TRBJ2-7|TRBV20-1
TGCAGTTCCCGGGACGGTTGGTCCTACGAGCAGTACTTC
CSSRDGWSYEQYF
>many|-|TRBJ1-5|TRBV11-3
TGTGCCAGCAGCTATCAATCTGGTGGCTTAAGTCGCGGCCACAATCAGCCCCAGCATTTT
CASSYQSGGLSRGHNQPQHF
>few|-|TRBJ1-1|TRBV18
TGTGCCAGCTCACCAGGACGGAGTGGCACTGAAGCTTTCTTT
CASSPGRSGTEAFF
>many|-|TRBJ1-2|TRBV20-1
TGCAGTGCTACACACAGGGCCTTGGATGGCTACACCTTC
CSATHRALDGYTF
>few|-|TRBJ2-7|TRBV4-1
TGCGCCAGCAGCCAAGAGTCTGGTTACGAGCAGTACTTC
CASSQESGYEQYF
>many|-|TRBJ1-2|TRBV7-9
TGTGCCAGCTCACCGTCGAACTATGGCTACACCTTC
CASSPSNYGYTF
>many|-|TRBJ1-2|TRBV6-5
TGTGCCAGCAGTTACGACCTTAACTATGGCTACACCTTC
CASSYDLNYGYTF
>-|TRBD2|TRBJ2-7|TRBV12-3/TRBV12-4
TGTGCCAGCAGTAAAGCGGGAGGGCCGTACGAGCAGTACTTC
CASSKAGGPYEQYF
>-|TRBD1|TRBJ2-7|TRBV6-2/TRBV6-3
TGTGCCAGCAGTATAGGGGGCGCGCCCTACGAGCAGTACTTC
CASSIGGAPYEQYF
>many|-|TRBJ1-4|TRBV3-1
TGTGCCAGCAGCCAAGAGGCGGGGGGTGGCGAAAAACTGTTTTTT
CASSQEAGGGEKLFF
>-|-|TRBJ1-3|TRBV6-2/TRBV6-3
TGTGCCAGCAGTTACTGGGTTCTGGCAGAATCCTCTGGAAACACCATATATTTT
CASSYWVLAESSGNTIYF
>-|TRBD1|TRBJ1-2|TRBV30
TGTGCCTGGAGTCGGACAGGAGCTAACTATGGCTACACCTTC
CAWSRTGANYGYTF
>-|-|TRBJ1-2|TRBV25-1
TGTGCCAGCAGTGAGAAAGGACAGACCTACACCTTC
CASSEKGQTYTF
>-|-|TRBJ2-3|TRBV7-9
TGTGCCAGCAGCTTCCTTCCCGGCCACGGAGGAGATTTGGCAGATACGCAGTATTTT
CASSFLPGHGGDLADTQYF
>many|-|TRBJ2-7|TRBV27
TGTGCCAGCTACAAAGGAGGGGGGGGGTACTACGAGCAGTACTTC
CASYKGGGGYYEQYF
>many|-|TRBJ1-6|TRBV28
TGTGCCAGCAGACCGCCGGGTCTCCCCCTCCACTTT
CASRPPGLPLHF
>many|-|TRBJ2-5|TRBV30
TGTGCCTGGAGTGTAGGCAGCGAGACCCAGTACTTC
CAWSVGSETQYF
>many|TRBD1|TRBJ1-1|TRBV29-1
TGCAGCGTTATTGACAGGGTGAACACTGAAGCTTTCTTT
CSVIDRVNTEAFF
>many|-|TRBJ2-6|TRBV12-3/TRBV12-4
TGTGCCACCGGGGTCTCTGGGGCCAACGTCCTGACTTTC
CATGVSGANVLTF
>-|-|TRBJ2-7|TRBV28
TGTGCCAGCACCCCTGGCCTCAGGGGTCGAGAGCAGTACTTC
CASTPGLRGREQYF
>-|TRBD2|TRBJ2-7|TRBV18
TGTGCCAGCTCACCATCGCCTCTTGGACCTCTGTTAGCGGGGCTTTCCTACGAGCAGTACTTC
CASSPSPLGPLLAGLSYEQYF
>many|-|TRBJ2-1|TRBV2
TGTGCCAGCAGTAACACCCTCGAGCAGTTCTTC
CASSNTLEQFF
>many|-|TRBJ1-3|TRBV12-3/TRBV12-4
TGTGCCAGCGGGGGGTCAAGCGGAAACACCATATATTTT
CASGGSSGNTIYF
>-|-|TRBJ2-1|TRBV24-1
TGTGCCACCAGTCCCGCGACAGGAACTATAGCCTACAATGAGCAGTTCTTC
CATSPATGTIAYNEQFF
>many|TRBD1|TRBJ1-1|TRBV3-1
TGTGCCAGCAGCCAAGTTACAGGGGGCGCGCCTTTCTTT
CASSQVTGGAPFF
>many|-|TRBJ2-2|TRBV28
TGTGCCAGCAGTCGACCAAACACCGGGGAGCTGTTTTTT
CASSRPNTGELFF
>-|-|TRBJ2-2|TRBV7-3
TGTGCCAGCAGCTTGCTATTAAACACCGGGGAGCTGTTTTTT
CASSLLLNTGELFF
>-|-|TRBJ1-2|TRBV20-1
TGCAGTGCTAGAGATCTGGGGGAAACTGGCTACACCTTC
CSARDLGETGYTF
>few|-|TRBJ2-5|TRBV6-2/TRBV6-3
TGTGCCAGCAGTTACTCCTTCGACCTCTCTCAAGAGACCCAGTACTTC
CASSYSFDLSQETQYF
>many|-|TRBJ1-5|TRBV28
TGTGCCAGCCGCGTTGGGGGCAATCAGCCCCAGCATTTT
CASRVGGNQPQHF
>few|-|TRBJ2-7|TRBV28
TGTGCCAGCAGCTCAGGAAGGGTTTACGAGCAGTACTTC
CASSSGRVYEQYF
>-|-|TRBJ2-1|TRBV28
TGTGCCAGCAGTTTCGAGAGCTACTACACCTACAATGAGCAGTTCTTC
CASSFESYYTYNEQFF
>many|-|TRBJ1-5|TRBV7-8
TGTGCCAGCAGCTTAGCTTTCAGGGGAGATCAGCCCCAGCATTTT
CASSLAFRGDQPQHF
>-|-|TRBJ1-6|TRBV20-1
TGCAGTGCTACTCCTCCCCGGCTTAGCTCCTATAATTCACCCCTCCACTTT
CSATPPRLSSYNSPLHF
>many|-|TRBJ2-7|TRBV11-2
TGTGCCAGCCGCACTCTAGAGTCCTACGAGCAGTACTTC
CASRTLESYEQYF
>many|TRBD1|TRBJ1-6|TRBV20-1
TGCAGTGCTAGAGATCTGGGACAGGGAGGCTCACCCCTCCACTTT
CSARDLGQGGSPLHF
>many|TRBD1|TRBJ1-1|TRBV2
TGTGCCAGCGGCTTACAGGGGCTGAACACTGAAGCTTTCTTT
CASGLQGLNTEAFF